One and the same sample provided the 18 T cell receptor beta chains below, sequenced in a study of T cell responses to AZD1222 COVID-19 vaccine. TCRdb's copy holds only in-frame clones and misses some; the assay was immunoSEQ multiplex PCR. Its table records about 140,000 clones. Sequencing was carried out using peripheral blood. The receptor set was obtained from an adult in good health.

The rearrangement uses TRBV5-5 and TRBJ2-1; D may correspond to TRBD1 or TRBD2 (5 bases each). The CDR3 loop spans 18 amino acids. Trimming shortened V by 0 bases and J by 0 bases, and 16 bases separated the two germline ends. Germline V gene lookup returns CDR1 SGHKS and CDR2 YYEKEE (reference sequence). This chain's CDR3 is CASSLEGPWRASYNEQFF. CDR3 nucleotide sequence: TGTGCCAGCAGCTTGGAGGGGCCATGGCGGGCCTCCTACAATGAGCAGTTCTTC.

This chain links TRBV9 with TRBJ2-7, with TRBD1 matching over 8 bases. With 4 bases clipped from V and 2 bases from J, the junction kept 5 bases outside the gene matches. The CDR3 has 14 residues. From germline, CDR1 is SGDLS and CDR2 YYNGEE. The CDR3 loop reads CASSPGTGAYEQYF. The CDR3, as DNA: TGTGCCAGCAGCCCCGGGACAGGTGCCTACGAGCAGTACTTC.

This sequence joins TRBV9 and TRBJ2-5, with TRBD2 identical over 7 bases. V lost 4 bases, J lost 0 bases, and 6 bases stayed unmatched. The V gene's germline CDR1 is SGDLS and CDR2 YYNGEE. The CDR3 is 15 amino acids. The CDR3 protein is CASSSRGTYQETQYF. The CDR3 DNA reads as TGTGCCAGCAGCTCGCGGGGGACCTACCAAGAGACCCAGTACTTC. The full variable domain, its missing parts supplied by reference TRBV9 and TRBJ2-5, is DSGVTQTPKHLITATGQRVTLRCSPRSGDLSVYWYQQSLDQGLQFLIQYYNGEERAKGNILERFSAQQFPDLHSELNLSSLELGDSALYFCASSSRGTYQETQYFGPGTRLLVL.

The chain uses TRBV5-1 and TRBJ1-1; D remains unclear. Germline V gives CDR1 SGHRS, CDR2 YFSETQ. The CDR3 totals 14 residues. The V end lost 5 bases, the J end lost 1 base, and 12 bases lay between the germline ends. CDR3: CASRESPGNTEAFF. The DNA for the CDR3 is TGCGCCAGCAGGGAATCCCCGGGGAACACTGAAGCTTTCTTT.

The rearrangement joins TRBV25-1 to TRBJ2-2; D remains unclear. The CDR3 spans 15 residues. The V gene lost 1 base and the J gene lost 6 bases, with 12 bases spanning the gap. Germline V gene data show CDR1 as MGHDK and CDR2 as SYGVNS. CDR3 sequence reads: CASSELPGGSGELFF. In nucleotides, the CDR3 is TGTGCCAGCAGTGAATTACCGGGCGGATCCGGGGAGCTGTTTTTT.

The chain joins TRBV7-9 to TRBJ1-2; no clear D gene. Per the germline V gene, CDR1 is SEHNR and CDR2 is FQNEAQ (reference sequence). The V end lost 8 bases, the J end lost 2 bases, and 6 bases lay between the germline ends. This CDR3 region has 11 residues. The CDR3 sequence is CASGINYGYTF. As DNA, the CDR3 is TGTGCCAGCGGAATAAACTATGGCTACACCTTC.

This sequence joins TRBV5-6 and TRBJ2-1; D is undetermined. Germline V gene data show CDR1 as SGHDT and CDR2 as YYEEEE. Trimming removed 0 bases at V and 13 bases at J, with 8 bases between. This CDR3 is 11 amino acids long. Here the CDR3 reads CASSLENLQFF. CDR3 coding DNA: TGTGCCAGCAGCTTGGAAAATTTACAGTTCTTC.

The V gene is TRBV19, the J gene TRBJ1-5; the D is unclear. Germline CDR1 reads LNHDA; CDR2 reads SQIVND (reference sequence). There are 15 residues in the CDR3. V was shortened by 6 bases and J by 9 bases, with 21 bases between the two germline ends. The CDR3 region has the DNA TGTGCCAGTAGGAGAGGGAGTAGCGGGAGCCGGCCCCAGCATTTT. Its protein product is CASRRGSSGSRPQHF.

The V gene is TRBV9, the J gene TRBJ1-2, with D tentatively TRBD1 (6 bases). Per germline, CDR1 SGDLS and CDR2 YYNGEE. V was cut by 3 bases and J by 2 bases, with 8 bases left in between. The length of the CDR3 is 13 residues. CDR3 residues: CASSADSNYGYTF. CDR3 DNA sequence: TGTGCCAGCAGCGCGGACAGCAACTATGGCTACACCTTC.

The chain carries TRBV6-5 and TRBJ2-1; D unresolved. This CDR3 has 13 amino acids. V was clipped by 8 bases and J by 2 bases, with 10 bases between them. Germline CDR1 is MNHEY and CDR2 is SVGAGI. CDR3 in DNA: TGTGCCAGCCACGAAACCGCCTACAATGAGCAGTTCTTC. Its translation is CASHETAYNEQFF.

CDR3 in DNA: TGTGCCAGCAGCCACACCGGGGAGCTGTTTTTT. It encodes CASSHTGELFF. V usage is TRBV3-1 (or the pseudogene TRBV3-2) and J usage is TRBJ2-2; D is undetermined. Germline loops: CDR1 LGHDT, CDR2 YNNKEL (reference sequence). The CDR3 spans 11 residues. V lost 3 bases, J lost 4 bases, and 0 bases lay in between.

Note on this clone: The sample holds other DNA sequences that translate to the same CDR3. The CDR3 protein is CASSSLGQPQHF. CDR3 coding DNA: TGTGCCAGCAGTTCCCTTGGGCAGCCCCAGCATTTT. The J gene is TRBJ1-5, the V gene TRBV28; D is unclear. The germline V gene has CDR1 MDHEN and CDR2 SYDVKM. Trimming shortened V by 4 bases and J by 7 bases, and 8 bases separated the two germline ends. CDR3 length: 12 residues.

The CDR3 sequence: CASSSHPLQARGNTIYF. The CDR3 coding sequence is TGTGCCAGCAGTTCTCACCCCCTACAGGCGCGGGGAAACACCATATATTTT. V and J are TRBV28 and TRBJ1-3; a possible D gene is TRBD1 (5 bases). Germline-derived CDR1 and CDR2 are MDHEN and SYDVKM. This CDR3 has 17 residues. Trimming shortened V by 4 bases and J by 4 bases, and 20 bases separated the two germline ends.

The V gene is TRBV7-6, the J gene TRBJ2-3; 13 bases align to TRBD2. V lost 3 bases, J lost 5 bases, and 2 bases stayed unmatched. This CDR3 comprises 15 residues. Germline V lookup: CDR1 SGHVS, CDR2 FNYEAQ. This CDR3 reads CASSLRTSGRDTQYF. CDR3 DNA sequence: TGTGCCAGCAGCTTGCGGACTAGCGGGAGAGATACGCAGTATTTT.

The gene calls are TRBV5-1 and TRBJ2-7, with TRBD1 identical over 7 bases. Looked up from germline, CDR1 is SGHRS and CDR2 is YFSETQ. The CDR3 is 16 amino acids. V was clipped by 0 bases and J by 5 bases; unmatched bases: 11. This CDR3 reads CASSLGLGTDRHEQYF. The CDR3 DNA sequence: TGCGCCAGCAGCTTGGGGCTTGGGACAGACCGCCACGAGCAGTACTTC.

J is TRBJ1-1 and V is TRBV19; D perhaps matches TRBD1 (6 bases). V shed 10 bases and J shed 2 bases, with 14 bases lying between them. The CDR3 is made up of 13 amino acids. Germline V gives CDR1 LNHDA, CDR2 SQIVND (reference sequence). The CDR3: CATLNRVNTEAFF. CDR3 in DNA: TGTGCCACCCTGAACAGGGTTAACACTGAAGCTTTCTTT.

The CDR3 loop reads CASSHPVGGRYGYTF. CDR3 DNA sequence: TGCGCCAGCAGCCACCCGGTGGGGGGGCGATATGGCTACACCTTC. The V and J genes are TRBV4-1 and TRBJ1-2; maybe TRBD1 (6 bases). The V gene's germline CDR1 is MGHRA and CDR2 YSYEKL. The CDR3 extends over 15 amino acids. V dropped 3 bases and J dropped 5 bases, with 16 bases sitting between them.

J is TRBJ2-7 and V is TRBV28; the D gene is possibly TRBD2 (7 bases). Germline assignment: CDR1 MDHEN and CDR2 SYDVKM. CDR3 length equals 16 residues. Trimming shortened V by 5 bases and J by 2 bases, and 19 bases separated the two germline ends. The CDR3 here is CASSLLGGGGTYEQYF. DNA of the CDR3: TGTGCCAGCAGTCTTCTGGGGGGCGGGGGTACCTACGAGCAGTACTTC. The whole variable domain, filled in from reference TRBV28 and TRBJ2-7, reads DVKVTQSSRYLVKRTGEKVFLECVQDMDHENMFWYRQDPGLGLRLIYFSYDVKMKEKGDIPEGYSVSREKKERFSLILESASTNQTSMYLCASSLLGGGGTYEQYFGPGTRLTVT.